The clone carrying this TCR beta chain was picked up a small number of times. Its antigen is undetermined. This sample is drawn from a study of beta chain features in type 1 diabetes. As for the study in general: Summed over all samples, the examined sorted cells came to 95 million to 120 million. Broader study findings: Type 1 diabetes patients had TCRB CDR3s that were shorter (moderately but significantly so) in all four CD4+ subsets. Among type 1 diabetes patients, VDJ junctions had fewer insertions and more deletions. Sampled from patients, naive, central memory and Treg TCRB repertoires appeared more similar than those sampled from healthy donors.

Isolated RNA was reverse transcribed in full, so expressed TCRB transcripts were sequenced. Sequencing used immunoSEQ multiplex PCR; TCRdb keeps in-frame clones, though not all of them. The table includes 310,000 or so clones, 11% detected once. Trimming left V 5 bases short and J 5 bases short, with 12 bases between. The germline CDR1 and CDR2 sequences are KGHSH and LQKENI. The length of the CDR3 is 13 residues. V is TRBV18 and J is TRBJ2-5; the D gene is possibly TRBD1 (6 bases). Sequenced: naive CD4+ T cells from blood. The source is a woman younger than 45 in good health. This chain's CDR3 is CASSNNRVETQYF. The CDR3 bases are TGTGCCAGCTCAAATAACAGGGTGGAGACCCAGTACTTC. Complete variable domain (other parts from reference TRBV18 and TRBJ2-5): NAGVMQNPRHLVRRRGQEARLRCSPMKGHSHVYWYRQLPEEGLKFMVYLQKENIIDESGMPKERFSAEFPKEGPSILRIQQVVRGDSAAYFCASSNNRVETQYFGPGTRLLVL.